Sequencing of this T cell receptor beta chain was carried out in a study of blood T cells in healthy people across ages. Whole-study context: Every two T cells gave about one barcoded beta molecule via template switching. Study-wide points: Versus aged donors, long-lived donors had higher diversity and more naive CD4+ cells. Diversity of TCR beta per million T cells declined in a roughly linear way with age. The unknown donor CMV status may have confounded expanded clonotype changes.

CDR1 and CDR2 from the germline V gene are LGHNA and YNFKEQ. The J segment lost 4 bases and the V segment lost 1 base, leaving 6 bases of the junction unmatched. The CDR3 contains 17 residues. With respect to this clonotype: What it binds is not known.

A second about 7 to 12 cycle PCR used barcoded and J-beta primers. MiXCR was run by TCRdb on the 5' RACE reads, yielding one entry per CDR3 protein. This sample has approximately 800,000 distinct CDR3 sequences, with about 34% found just once. The V call is TRBV4-2, the J call TRBJ2-3, with 12 bases lining up with TRBD2. Source material: blood. This receptor was identified in a man in his late teens or twenties in good health. CDR3 amino acids: CASSQGLLAGGADTQYF. CDR3 DNA sequence: TGTGCCAGCAGCCAAGGGTTGCTAGCGGGGGGGGCAGATACGCAGTATTTT.